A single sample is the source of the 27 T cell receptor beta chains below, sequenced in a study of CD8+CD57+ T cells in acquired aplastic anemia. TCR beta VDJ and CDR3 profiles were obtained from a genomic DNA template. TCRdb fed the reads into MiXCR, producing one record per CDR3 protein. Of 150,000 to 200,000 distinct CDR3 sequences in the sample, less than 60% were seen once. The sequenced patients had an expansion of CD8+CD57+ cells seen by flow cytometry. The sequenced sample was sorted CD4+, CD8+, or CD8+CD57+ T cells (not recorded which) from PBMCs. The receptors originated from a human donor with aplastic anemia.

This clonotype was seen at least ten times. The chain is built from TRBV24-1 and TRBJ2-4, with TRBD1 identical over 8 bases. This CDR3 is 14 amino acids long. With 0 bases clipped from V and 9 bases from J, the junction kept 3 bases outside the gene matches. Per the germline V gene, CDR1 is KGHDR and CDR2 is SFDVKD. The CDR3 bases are TGTGCCACCAGTGATTTGGGGCAGGGGGCCATTCAGTACTTC. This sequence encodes CATSDLGQGAIQYF.

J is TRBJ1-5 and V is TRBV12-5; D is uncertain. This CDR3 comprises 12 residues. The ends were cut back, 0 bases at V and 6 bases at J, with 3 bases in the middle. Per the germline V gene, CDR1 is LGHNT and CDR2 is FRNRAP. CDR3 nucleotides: TGTGCTAGTGGTTTGGTTCGTCAGCCCCAGCATTTT. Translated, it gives CASGLVRQPQHF.

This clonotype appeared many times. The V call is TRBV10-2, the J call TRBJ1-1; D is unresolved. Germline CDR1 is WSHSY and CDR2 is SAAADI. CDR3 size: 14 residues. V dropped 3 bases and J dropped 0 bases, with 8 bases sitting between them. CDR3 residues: CASSDGGLNTEAFF. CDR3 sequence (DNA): TGCGCCAGCAGTGACGGCGGATTGAACACTGAAGCTTTCTTT.

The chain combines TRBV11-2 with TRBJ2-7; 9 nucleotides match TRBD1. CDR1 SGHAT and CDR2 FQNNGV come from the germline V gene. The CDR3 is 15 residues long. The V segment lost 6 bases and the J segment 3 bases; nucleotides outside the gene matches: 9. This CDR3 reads CASRMRGQGYYEQYF. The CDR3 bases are TGTGCCAGCAGGATGAGGGGACAGGGATACTACGAGCAGTACTTC.

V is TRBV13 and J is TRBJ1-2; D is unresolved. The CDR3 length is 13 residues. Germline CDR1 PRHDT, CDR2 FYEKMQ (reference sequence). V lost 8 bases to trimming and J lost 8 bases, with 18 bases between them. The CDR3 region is CASGPGHGLGYTF. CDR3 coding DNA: TGTGCCAGCGGGCCTGGGCACGGTCTGGGCTACACCTTC.

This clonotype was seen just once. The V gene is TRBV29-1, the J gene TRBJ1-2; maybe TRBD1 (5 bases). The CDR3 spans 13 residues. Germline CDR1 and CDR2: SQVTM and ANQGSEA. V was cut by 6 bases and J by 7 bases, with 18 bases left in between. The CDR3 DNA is TGCAGCGTGCCGGGACTAGGGAGAACTGGCTACACCTTC. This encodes CSVPGLGRTGYTF. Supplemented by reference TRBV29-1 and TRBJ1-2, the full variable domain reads SAVISQKPSRDICQRGTSLTIQCQVDSQVTMMFWYRQQPGQSLTLIATANQGSEATYESGFVIDKFPISRPNLTFSTLTVSNMSPEDSSIYLCSVPGLGRTGYTFGSGTRLTVV.

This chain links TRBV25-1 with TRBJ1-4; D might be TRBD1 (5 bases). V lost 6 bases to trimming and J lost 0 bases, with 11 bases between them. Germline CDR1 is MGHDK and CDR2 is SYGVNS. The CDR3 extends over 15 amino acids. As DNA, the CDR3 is TGTGCCAGCAGGGATAGGGGTGCAACTAATGAAAAACTGTTTTTT. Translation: CASRDRGATNEKLFF.

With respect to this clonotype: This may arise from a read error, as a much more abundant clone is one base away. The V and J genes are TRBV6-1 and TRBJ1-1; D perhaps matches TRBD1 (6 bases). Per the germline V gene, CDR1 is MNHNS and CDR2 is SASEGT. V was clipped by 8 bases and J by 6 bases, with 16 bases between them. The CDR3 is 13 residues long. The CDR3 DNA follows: TGTGCCAGCGGGGAAACAGGGATCTCTGAAGCTTTCTTT. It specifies CASGETGISEAFF.

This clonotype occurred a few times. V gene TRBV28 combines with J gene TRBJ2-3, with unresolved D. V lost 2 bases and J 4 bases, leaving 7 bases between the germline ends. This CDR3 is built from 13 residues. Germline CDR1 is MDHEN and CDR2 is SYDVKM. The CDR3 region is CASSLSGADTQYF. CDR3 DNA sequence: TGTGCCAGCAGTTTAAGTGGAGCAGATACGCAGTATTTT.

The CDR3 sequence is CASRRSRSGIMGNTIYF. The CDR3 nucleotides read TGCGCCAGCAGGCGCTCGAGGAGTGGCATAATGGGAAACACCATATATTTT. The chain is built from TRBV10-1 and TRBJ1-3; no firm D call. V lost 6 bases and J 4 bases, leaving 22 bases between the germline ends. Germline V gene sequence: CDR1 WNHNN, CDR2 SYGVQD (reference sequence). This CDR3 is built from 17 residues.

The CDR3 sequence: CSAATGAFQPQHF. The CDR3 DNA is TGCAGTGCAGCCACAGGGGCGTTTCAGCCCCAGCATTTT. V usage is TRBV20-1 and J usage is TRBJ1-5; TRBD1 matches 7 bases. CDR3 length: 13 amino acids. The germline CDR1 and CDR2 sequences are DFQATT and SNEGSKA (reference sequence). V shed 6 bases and J 6 bases; nucleotides not matched to a gene: 8.

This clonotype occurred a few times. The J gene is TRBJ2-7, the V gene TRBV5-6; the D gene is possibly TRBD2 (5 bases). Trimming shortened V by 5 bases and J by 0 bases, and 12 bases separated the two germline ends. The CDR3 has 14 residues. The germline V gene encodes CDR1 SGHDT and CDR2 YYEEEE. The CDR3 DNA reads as TGTGCCAGCAGGAGCCGGGGAAGCTCCTACGAGCAGTACTTC. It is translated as CASRSRGSSYEQYF.

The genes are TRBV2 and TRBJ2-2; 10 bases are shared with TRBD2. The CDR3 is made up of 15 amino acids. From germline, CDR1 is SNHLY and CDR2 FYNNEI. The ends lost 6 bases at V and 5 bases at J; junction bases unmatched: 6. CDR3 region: CASRRLAGTTGELFF. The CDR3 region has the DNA TGTGCCAGCAGAAGACTAGCGGGTACGACCGGGGAGCTGTTTTTT. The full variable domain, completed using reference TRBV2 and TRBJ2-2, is EPEVTQTPSHQVTQMGQEVILRCVPISNHLYFYWYRQILGQKVEFLVSFYNNEISEKSEIFDDQFSVERPDGSNFTLKIRSTKLEDSAMYFCASRRLAGTTGELFFGEGSRLTVL.

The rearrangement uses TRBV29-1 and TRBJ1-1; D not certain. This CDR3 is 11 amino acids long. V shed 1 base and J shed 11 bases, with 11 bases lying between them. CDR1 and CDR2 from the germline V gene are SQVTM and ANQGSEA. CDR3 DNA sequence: TGCAGCGTTGAAGTGGGTAGGTGGGCTTTCTTT. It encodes CSVEVGRWAFF. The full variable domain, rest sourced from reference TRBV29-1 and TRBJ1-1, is SAVISQKPSRDICQRGTSLTIQCQVDSQVTMMFWYRQQPGQSLTLIATANQGSEATYESGFVIDKFPISRPNLTFSTLTVSNMSPEDSSIYLCSVEVGRWAFFGQGTRLTVV.

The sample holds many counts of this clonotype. CDR3 bases: TGTGCCAGCAGTGAAATACAGGGGCCCCCCTACGAGCAGTACTTC. Protein sequence: CASSEIQGPPYEQYF. The rearrangement links TRBV25-1 to TRBJ2-7, with 7 positions matching TRBD1. V dropped 2 bases and J dropped 2; count of bases not matched to a gene: 6. The CDR3 has 15 residues. Germline V gene sequence: CDR1 MGHDK, CDR2 SYGVNS.

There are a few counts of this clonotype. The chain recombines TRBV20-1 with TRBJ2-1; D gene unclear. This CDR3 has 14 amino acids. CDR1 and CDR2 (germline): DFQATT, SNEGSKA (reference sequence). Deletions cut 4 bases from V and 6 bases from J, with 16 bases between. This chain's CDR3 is CSATLGGEGNEQFF. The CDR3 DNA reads TGCAGTGCTACTTTAGGTGGGGAAGGCAATGAGCAGTTCTTC.

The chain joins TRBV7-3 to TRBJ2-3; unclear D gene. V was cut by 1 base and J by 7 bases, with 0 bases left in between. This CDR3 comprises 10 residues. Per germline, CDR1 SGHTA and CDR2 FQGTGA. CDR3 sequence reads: CASSLNTQYF. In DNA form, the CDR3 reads TGTGCCAGCAGCTTAAATACGCAGTATTTT.

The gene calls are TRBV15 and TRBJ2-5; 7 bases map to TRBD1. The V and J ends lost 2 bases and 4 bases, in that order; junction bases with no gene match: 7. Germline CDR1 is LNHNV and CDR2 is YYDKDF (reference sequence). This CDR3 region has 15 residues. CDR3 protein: CATSRFTGTVETQYF. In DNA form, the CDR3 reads TGTGCCACCAGCAGATTTACCGGGACAGTAGAGACCCAGTACTTC. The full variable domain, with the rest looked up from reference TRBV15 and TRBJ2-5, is DAMVIQNPRYQVTQFGKPVTLSCSQTLNHNVMYWYQQKSSQAPKLLFHYYDKDFNNEADTPDNFQSRRPNTSFCFLDIRSPGLGDTAMYLCATSRFTGTVETQYFGPGTRLLVL.

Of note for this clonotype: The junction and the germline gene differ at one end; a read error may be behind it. In DNA form, the CDR3 reads TGCGCCAGCAGCCAAGGGGTTGCAGATACGCAGTATTTT. Its protein is CASSQGVADTQYF. The V gene is TRBV7-2, the J gene TRBJ2-3; D is perhaps TRBD1 (5 bases). Germline CDR1 is SGHTA and CDR2 is FQGNSA. The CDR3 consists of 13 residues.

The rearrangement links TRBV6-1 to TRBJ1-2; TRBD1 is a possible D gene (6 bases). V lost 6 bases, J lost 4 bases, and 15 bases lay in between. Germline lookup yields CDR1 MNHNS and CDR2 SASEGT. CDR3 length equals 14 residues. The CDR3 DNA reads TGTGCCAGCAGATCGCTGGGGGGGCCCTATGGCTACACCTTC. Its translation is CASRSLGGPYGYTF.

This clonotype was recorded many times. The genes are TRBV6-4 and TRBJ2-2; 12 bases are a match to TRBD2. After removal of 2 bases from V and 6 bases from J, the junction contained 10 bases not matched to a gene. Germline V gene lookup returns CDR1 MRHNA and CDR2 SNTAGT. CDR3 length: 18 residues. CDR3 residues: CASSDQPTSGRRSGELFF. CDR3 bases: TGTGCCAGCAGTGACCAACCGACTAGCGGGAGAAGGTCCGGGGAGCTGTTTTTT.

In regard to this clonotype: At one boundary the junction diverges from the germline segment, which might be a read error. The CDR3 DNA follows: TGCGCCAGCAGCCAAGGCAGGGGGGAGATCTTC. Translation: CASSQGRGEIF. This rearrangement joins TRBV4-1 to TRBJ2-1, with TRBD1 as a possible D gene (7 bases). This CDR3 is built from 11 residues. The V gene's germline CDR1 is MGHRA and CDR2 YSYEKL.

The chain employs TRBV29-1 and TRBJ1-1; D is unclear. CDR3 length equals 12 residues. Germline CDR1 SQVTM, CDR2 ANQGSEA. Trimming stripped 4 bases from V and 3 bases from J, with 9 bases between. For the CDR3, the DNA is TGCAGCGTTGCGGCCGGCGACACTGAAGCTTTCTTT. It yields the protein CSVAAGDTEAFF.

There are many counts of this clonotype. CDR3 nucleotide sequence: TGTGCCAGCAGCTTAGATCGAAGCGGGGTCAAGCAGTTCTTC. Protein sequence: CASSLDRSGVKQFF. V gene TRBV11-2 combines with J gene TRBJ2-1; 7 bases fit TRBD2. The CDR3 sequence is 14 residues long. CDR1 and CDR2 from the germline V gene are SGHAT and FQNNGV. V dropped 0 bases and J dropped 11; count of bases not matched to a gene: 7.

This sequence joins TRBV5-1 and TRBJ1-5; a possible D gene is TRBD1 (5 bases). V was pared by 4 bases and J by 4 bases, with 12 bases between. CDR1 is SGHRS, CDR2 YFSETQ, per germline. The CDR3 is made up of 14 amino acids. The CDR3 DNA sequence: TGCGCCAGCAGCCCCGGGGGGATGAATCAGCCCCAGCATTTT. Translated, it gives CASSPGGMNQPQHF.

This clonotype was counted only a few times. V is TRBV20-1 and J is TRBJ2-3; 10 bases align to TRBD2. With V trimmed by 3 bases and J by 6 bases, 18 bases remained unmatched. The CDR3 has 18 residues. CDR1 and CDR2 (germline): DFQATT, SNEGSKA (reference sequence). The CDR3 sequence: CSARDESGTSGITDTQYF. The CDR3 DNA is TGCAGTGCTAGGGATGAGTCGGGAACTAGCGGGATAACGGATACGCAGTATTTT.

The chain's CDR3 is CASSLGQAGGPGIQYF. The CDR3, as DNA: TGCGCCAGCAGCTTGGGTCAAGCGGGGGGGCCGGGCATTCAGTACTTC. The chain combines TRBV5-1 with TRBJ2-7, with 10 bases lining up with TRBD2. The J call may be in error: the DNA end matches TRBJ2-4 better. The CDR3 consists of 16 residues. Germline V gene sequence: CDR1 SGHRS, CDR2 YFSETQ.